This passage covers 9 T cell receptor beta chains from one sample sequenced in a study of cytomegalovirus exposure and HLA in healthy donors. The study ran its PCR with 60 Vbeta and 13 Jbeta primers. Using immunoSEQ multiplex PCR, the repertoire was profiled, and TCRdb retains in-frame clones only, with some absent. The table includes tens of thousands of clones, 65% to 80% detected once. What was sequenced was PBMCs. These receptors came from a man between 40 and 49 years old in good health and CMV-seropositive.

This clone occurred once. The chain links TRBV6-1 to TRBJ1-5; 8 bases agree with TRBD1. The CDR3 extends over 15 amino acids. V dropped 4 bases and J dropped 5; count of bases not matched to a gene: 7. Germline CDR1 MNHNS, CDR2 SASEGT. CDR3 in DNA: TGTGCCAGCAGTGTATCAGGGGGCACCCATCAGCCCCAGCATTTT. It translates to CASSVSGGTHQPQHF.

The chain recombines TRBV6-5 with TRBJ2-1; 7 bases fit TRBD1. Losses at the gene ends were 6 bases for V and 9 bases for J; bases not matched to a gene: 11. Germline V gene lookup returns CDR1 MNHEY and CDR2 SVGAGI. The CDR3 spans 14 residues. The CDR3 loop reads CASRTLQGYGEQFF. CDR3 sequence (DNA): TGTGCCAGCAGGACCCTACAGGGGTACGGTGAGCAGTTCTTC.

The chain joins TRBV5-1 to TRBJ2-5; D possibly corresponds to TRBD2 (6 bases). CDR3 length equals 16 residues. Deletions cut 0 bases from V and 2 bases from J, with 14 bases between. Germline V gives CDR1 SGHRS, CDR2 YFSETQ. In DNA, the CDR3 is TGCGCCAGCAGCTTGGAGGAGAACGCGGGGCAAGAGACCCAGTACTTC. Translating gives CASSLEENAGQETQYF.

This clone has a handful of counts. This rearrangement joins TRBV6-1 to TRBJ1-2; D is possibly TRBD1 (5 bases). Trimming took 0 bases from V and 1 from J, leaving 18 bases between them. This CDR3 region has 18 residues. Germline V lookup: CDR1 MNHNS, CDR2 SASEGT. The CDR3 DNA sequence: TGTGCCAGCAGTGAAGCGCTTCGAGAGGACACCCTTAACTATGGCTACACCTTC. Translation: CASSEALREDTLNYGYTF.

This chain uses TRBV4-1 with TRBJ1-4; 8 bases line up with TRBD1. Germline lookup yields CDR1 MGHRA and CDR2 YSYEKL. CDR3 length: 16 residues. The trim removed 0 bases at V and 8 bases at J, leaving 8 bases unmatched. The CDR3, as DNA: TGCGCCAGCAGCCAAGATTCGGGGACAGGAGTCGAAAAACTGTTTTTT. Protein sequence: CASSQDSGTGVEKLFF.

The CDR3 bases are TGTGCCAGCAGAGACAGTGATCTTGGCTACACCTTC. This gives the protein CASRDSDLGYTF. The gene calls are TRBV7-8 and TRBJ1-2; tentative D call: TRBD1 (5 bases). The CDR3 is 12 amino acids. Germline V lookup: CDR1 SGHVS, CDR2 FQNEAQ. V lost 6 bases, J lost 7 bases, and 12 bases lay in between.

The chain uses TRBV19 and TRBJ2-7; possible D gene TRBD2, 6 bases. The CDR3 covers 15 residues. Trimming took off 3 bases at V and 7 bases at J, with 19 bases between the two ends. Germline V gives CDR1 LNHDA, CDR2 SQIVND (reference sequence). CDR3 DNA sequence: TGTGCCAGTAGTATCGGGGCGGGGCGTGCGGAGGAGCAGTACTTC. It yields the protein CASSIGAGRAEEQYF. The full variable domain, with the rest looked up from reference TRBV19 and TRBJ2-7, is DGGITQSPKYLFRKEGQNVTLSCEQNLNHDAMYWYRQDPGQGLRLIYYSQIVNDFQKGDIAEGYSVSREKKESFPLTVTSAQKNPTAFYLCASSIGAGRAEEQYFGPGTRLTVT.

The rearrangement links TRBV4-3 to TRBJ2-1, with 7 bases fitting TRBD2. The CDR3 consists of 15 residues. V trimming: 4 bases; J trimming: 3 bases; junction bases outside the gene matches: 6. Per germline, CDR1 LGHNA and CDR2 YSLEER. The CDR3 sequence is CASSPRPGGYNEQFF. The CDR3 region has the DNA TGCGCCAGCAGCCCTCGCCCGGGGGGCTACAATGAGCAGTTCTTC.

This chain links TRBV12-1 with TRBJ2-7; the table calls TRBD2, which could not be checked here. TRBV12-1 represents a pseudogene. This CDR3 comprises 12 residues. The CDR3 nucleotides read TGTGCCATCCCGCGGGCGTTCTACGAGCAGTACTTC. Protein product: CAIPRAFYEQYF.